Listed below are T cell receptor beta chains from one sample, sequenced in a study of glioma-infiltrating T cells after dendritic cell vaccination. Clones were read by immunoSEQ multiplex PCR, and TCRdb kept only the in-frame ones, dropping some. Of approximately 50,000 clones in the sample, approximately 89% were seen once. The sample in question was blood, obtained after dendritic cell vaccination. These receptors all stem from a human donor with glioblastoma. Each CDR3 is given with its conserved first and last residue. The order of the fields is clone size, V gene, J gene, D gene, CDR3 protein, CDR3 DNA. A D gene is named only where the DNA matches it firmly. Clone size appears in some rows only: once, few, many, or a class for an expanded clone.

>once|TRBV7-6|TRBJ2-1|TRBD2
CASSYGGLAGLPYNEQFF
TGTGCCAGCAGCTACGGGGGGCTAGCGGGATTGCCTTACAATGAGCAGTTCTTC
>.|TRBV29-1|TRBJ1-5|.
CSVSLQGRGNQPQHF
TGCAGCGTTTCGTTACAGGGACGGGGCAATCAGCCCCAGCATTTT
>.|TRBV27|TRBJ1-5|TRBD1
CASSTAGTARNQPQHF
TGTGCCAGCAGTACCGCCGGGACAGCTAGAAATCAGCCCCAGCATTTT
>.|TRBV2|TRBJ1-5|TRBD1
CASTIGQVQGDQPQHF
TGTGCCAGCACCATCGGACAGGTTCAAGGGGATCAGCCCCAGCATTTT
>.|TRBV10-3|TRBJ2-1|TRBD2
CAISGSGVQDNEQFF
TGTGCCATCAGTGGTAGCGGGGTACAGGACAATGAGCAGTTCTTC
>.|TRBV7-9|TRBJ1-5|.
CASSLGGTGNQPQHF
TGTGCCAGCAGCTTGGGAGGAACGGGCAATCAGCCCCAGCATTTT
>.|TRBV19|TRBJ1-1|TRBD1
CASSIGQGLITEAFF
TGTGCCAGTAGTATAGGACAGGGGTTGATCACTGAAGCTTTCTTT
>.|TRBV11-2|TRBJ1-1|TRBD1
CASSFKTGVPAFF
TGTGCCAGCAGCTTCAAAACAGGGGTCCCAGCTTTCTTT
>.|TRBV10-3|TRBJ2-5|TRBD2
CAISRGLEGETQYF
TGTGCCATCAGTCGAGGACTAGAAGGAGAGACCCAGTACTTC
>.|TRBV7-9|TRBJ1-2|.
CASSLGLSEVDGYTF
TGTGCCAGCAGCTTAGGTTTAAGTGAGGTCGATGGCTACACCTTC
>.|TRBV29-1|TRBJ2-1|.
CSGNRASEQFF
TGCAGCGGAAACAGGGCTAGTGAGCAGTTCTTC
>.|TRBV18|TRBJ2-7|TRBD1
CASSPPGQPGGEQYF
TGTGCCAGCTCACCGCCGGGCCAGCCAGGGGGCGAGCAGTACTTC
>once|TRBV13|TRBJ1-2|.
CASSLGSGVGNYGYTF
TGTGCCAGCAGCTTAGGCTCAGGGGTCGGTAACTATGGCTACACCTTC
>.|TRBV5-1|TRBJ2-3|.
CASSLVRDTDTQYF
TGCGCCAGCAGCTTGGTTCGGGACACAGATACGCAGTATTTT
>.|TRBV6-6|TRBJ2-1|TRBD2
CASTLGTSDYNEQFF
TGTGCCAGCACCCTAGGGACTAGCGATTACAATGAGCAGTTCTTC
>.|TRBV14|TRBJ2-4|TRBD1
CASSQRRTGGYIQYF
TGTGCCAGCAGCCAACGTCGGACAGGGGGGTACATTCAGTACTTC
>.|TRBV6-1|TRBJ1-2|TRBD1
CASNGQGYRYTF
TGTGCCAGCAACGGACAGGGCTACCGCTACACCTTC
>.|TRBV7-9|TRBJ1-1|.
CASSFEGNLGTEAFF
TGTGCCAGCAGCTTTGAGGGAAATTTGGGGACTGAAGCTTTCTTT
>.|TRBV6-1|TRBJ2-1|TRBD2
CASSEMPAGGVSNEQFF
TGTGCCAGCAGTGAGATGCCAGCGGGAGGAGTGAGCAATGAGCAGTTCTTC
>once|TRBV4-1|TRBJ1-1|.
CASSRGGGFDTEAFF
TGCGCCAGCAGCAGAGGGGGGGGGTTTGACACTGAAGCTTTCTTT
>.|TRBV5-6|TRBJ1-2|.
CASSLLGGDRQGLPYGYTF
TGTGCCAGCAGCCTCCTGGGCGGGGATAGGCAAGGATTGCCCTATGGCTACACCTTC
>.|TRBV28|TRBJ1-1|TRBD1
CASWTGTAPLEAFF
TGTGCCAGCTGGACCGGGACAGCGCCCTTAGAAGCTTTCTTT
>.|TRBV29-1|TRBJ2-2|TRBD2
CSARGLAGELFF
TGCAGCGCCCGGGGACTAGCCGGGGAGCTGTTTTTT
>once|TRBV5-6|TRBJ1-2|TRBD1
CASSLDRVRDGYTF
TGTGCCAGCAGCTTAGACAGGGTGAGAGACGGCTACACCTTC
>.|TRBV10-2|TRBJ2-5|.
CASSDASPPETQYF
TGCGCCAGCAGTGACGCTAGCCCCCCCGAGACCCAGTACTTC
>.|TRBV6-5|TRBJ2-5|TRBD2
CASSNLAGGRETQYF
TGTGCCAGCAGTAACTTAGCGGGAGGGCGGGAGACCCAGTACTTC
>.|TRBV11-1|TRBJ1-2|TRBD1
CASSHRTGSAGYTF
TGTGCCAGCAGCCACAGGACAGGGTCGGCGGGCTACACCTTC
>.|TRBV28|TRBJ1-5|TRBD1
CASSADRGINQPQHF
TGTGCCAGCAGTGCGGACAGGGGAATCAATCAGCCCCAGCATTTT
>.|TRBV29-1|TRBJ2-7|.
CSVEAGYEQYF
TGCAGCGTTGAGGCTGGCTACGAGCAGTACTTC
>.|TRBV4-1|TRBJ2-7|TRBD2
CASSIRGGSSYEQYF
TGCGCCAGCAGCATCCGGGGGGGGAGCTCCTACGAGCAGTACTTC
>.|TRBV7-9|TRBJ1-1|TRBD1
CASSRGDRPNTEAFF
TGTGCCAGCAGCCGCGGGGACAGACCGAACACTGAAGCTTTCTTT
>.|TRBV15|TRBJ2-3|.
CATNPGTDTQYF
TGTGCCACCAATCCGGGCACAGATACGCAGTATTTT
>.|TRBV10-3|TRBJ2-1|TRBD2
CAIKGGSNEQFF
TGTGCCATCAAAGGCGGGAGTAATGAGCAGTTCTTC
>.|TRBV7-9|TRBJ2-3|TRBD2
CASSLGLAGGGTDTQYF
TGTGCCAGCAGCTTAGGACTAGCGGGAGGGGGCACAGATACGCAGTATTTT
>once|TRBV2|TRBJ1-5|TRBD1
CASRPQGGNQPQHF
TGTGCCAGCAGGCCACAGGGGGGAAATCAGCCCCAGCATTTT